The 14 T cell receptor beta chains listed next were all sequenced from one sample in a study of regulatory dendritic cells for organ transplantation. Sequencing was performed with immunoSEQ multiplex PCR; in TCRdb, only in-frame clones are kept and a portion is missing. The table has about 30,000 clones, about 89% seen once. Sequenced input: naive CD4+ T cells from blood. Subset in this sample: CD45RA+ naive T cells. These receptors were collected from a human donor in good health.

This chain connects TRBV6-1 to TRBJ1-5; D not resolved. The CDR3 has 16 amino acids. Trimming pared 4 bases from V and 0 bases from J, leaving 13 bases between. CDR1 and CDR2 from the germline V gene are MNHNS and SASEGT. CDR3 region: CASSGSRPYSNQPQHF. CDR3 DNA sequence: TGTGCCAGCAGTGGGTCCCGGCCTTATAGCAATCAGCCCCAGCATTTT.

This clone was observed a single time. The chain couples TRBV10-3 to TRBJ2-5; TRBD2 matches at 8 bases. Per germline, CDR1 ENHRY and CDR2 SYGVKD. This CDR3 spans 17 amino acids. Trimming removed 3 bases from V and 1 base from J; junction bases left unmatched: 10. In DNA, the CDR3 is TGTGCCATCAGTGACCCTACTAGCGGAGAGATCCAAGAGACCCAGTACTTC. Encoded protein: CAISDPTSGEIQETQYF.

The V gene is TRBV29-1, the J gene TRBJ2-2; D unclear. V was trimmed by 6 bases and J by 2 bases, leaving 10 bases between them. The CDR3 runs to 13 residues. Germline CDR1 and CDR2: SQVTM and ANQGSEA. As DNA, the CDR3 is TGCAGCGTAGCGAGGTCAAACACCGGGGAGCTGTTTTTT. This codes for CSVARSNTGELFF.

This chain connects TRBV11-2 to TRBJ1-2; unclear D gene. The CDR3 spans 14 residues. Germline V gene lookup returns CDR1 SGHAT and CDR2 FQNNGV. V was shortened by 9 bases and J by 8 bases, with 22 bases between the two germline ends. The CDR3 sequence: CASTSRLSGSGYTF. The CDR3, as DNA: TGTGCCAGTACGTCCAGACTTTCGGGGAGCGGCTACACCTTC.

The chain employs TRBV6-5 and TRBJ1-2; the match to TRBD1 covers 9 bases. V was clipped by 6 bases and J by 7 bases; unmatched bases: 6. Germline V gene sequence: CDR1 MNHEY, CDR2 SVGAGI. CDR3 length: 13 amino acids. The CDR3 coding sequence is TGTGCCAGCAGGAAAACAGGGGGCGGTGGCTACACCTTC. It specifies CASRKTGGGGYTF.

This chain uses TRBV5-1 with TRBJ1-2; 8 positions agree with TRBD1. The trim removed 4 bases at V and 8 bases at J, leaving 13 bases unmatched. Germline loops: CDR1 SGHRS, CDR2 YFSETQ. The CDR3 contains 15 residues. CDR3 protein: CASSPYQDRAHGYTF. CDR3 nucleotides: TGCGCCAGCAGCCCCTATCAGGACAGGGCTCACGGCTACACCTTC. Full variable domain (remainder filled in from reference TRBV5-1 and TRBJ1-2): KAGVTQTPRYLIKTRGQQVTLSCSPISGHRSVSWYQQTPGQGLQFLFEYFSETQRNKGNFPGRFSGRQFSNSRSEMNVSTLELGDSALYLCASSPYQDRAHGYTFGSGTRLTVV.

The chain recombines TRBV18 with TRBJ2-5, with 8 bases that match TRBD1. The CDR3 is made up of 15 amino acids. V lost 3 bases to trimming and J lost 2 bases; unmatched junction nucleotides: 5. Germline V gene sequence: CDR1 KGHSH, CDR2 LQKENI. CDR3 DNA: TGTGCCAGCTCACCCGGACAGGGCCTACAAGAGACCCAGTACTTC. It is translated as CASSPGQGLQETQYF.

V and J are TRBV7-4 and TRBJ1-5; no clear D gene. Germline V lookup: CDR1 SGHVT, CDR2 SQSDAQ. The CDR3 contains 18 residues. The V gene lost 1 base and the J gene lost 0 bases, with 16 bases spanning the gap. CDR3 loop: CASSLVWDLLHSNQPQHF. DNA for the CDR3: TGTGCCAGCAGCTTAGTCTGGGATCTACTTCATAGCAATCAGCCCCAGCATTTT.

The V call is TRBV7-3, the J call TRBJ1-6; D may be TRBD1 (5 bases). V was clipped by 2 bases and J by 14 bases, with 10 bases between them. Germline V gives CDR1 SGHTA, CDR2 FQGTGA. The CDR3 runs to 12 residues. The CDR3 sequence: CASSLAGGSLHF. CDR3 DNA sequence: TGTGCCAGCAGCTTAGCCGGGGGGTCCCTCCACTTT.

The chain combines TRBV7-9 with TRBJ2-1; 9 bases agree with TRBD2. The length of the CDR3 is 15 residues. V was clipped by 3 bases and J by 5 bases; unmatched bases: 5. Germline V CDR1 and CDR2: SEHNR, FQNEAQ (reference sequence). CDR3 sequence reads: CASSFAGGINNEQFF. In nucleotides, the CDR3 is TGTGCCAGCAGCTTTGCGGGGGGGATAAACAATGAGCAGTTCTTC.

The CDR3 sequence: CASSNIPRSSTDTQYF. The CDR3 region has the DNA TGTGCCAGCTCAAATATCCCGCGATCGAGTACAGATACGCAGTATTTT. The rearrangement links TRBV18 to TRBJ2-3; D not resolved. Germline V gene lookup returns CDR1 KGHSH and CDR2 LQKENI. The CDR3 is 16 amino acids. V lost 5 bases to trimming and J lost 3 bases, with 18 bases between them.

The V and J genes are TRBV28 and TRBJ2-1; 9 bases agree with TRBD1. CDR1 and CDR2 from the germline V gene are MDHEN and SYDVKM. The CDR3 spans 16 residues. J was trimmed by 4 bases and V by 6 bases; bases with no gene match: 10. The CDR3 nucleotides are TGTGCCAGCAGCCTTCCACAGGGGGCGGGGTACAATGAGCAGTTCTTC. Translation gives CASSLPQGAGYNEQFF.

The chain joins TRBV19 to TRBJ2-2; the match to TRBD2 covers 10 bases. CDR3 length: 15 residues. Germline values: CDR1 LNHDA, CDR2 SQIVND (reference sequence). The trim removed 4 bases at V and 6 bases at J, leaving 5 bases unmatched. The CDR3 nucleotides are TGTGCCAGTAGTAGAGCGGGGGGGCTGGCCGGGGAGCTGTTTTTT. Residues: CASSRAGGLAGELFF.

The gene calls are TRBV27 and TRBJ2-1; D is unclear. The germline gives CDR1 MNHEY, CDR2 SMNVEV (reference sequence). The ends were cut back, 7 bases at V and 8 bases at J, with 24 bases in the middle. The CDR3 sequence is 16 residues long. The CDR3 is CASKELGTVVSHEQFF. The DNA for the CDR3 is TGTGCCAGCAAAGAACTGGGAACCGTTGTCTCCCATGAGCAGTTCTTC.